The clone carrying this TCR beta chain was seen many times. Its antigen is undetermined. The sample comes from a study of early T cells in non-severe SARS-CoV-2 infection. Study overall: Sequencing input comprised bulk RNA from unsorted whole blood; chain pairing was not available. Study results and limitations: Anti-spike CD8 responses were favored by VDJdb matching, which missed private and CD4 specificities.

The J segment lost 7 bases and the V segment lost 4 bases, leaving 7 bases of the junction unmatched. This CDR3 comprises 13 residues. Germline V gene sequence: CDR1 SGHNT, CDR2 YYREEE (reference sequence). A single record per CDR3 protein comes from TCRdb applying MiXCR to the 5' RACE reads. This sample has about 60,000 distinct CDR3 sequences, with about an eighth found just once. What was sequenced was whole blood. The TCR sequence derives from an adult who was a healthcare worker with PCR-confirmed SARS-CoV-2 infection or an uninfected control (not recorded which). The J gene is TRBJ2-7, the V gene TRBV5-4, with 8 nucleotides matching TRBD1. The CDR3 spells CASSPDRGWEQYF. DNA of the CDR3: TGTGCCAGCAGCCCTGACAGGGGTTGGGAGCAGTACTTC.